One and the same sample provided the 17 T cell receptor beta chains below, sequenced in a study of cytomegalovirus exposure and HLA in healthy donors. The study ran its PCR with 60 Vbeta and 13 Jbeta primers. Produced via immunoSEQ multiplex PCR; TCRdb's table is partial and in-frame only. This sample has about 200,000 clones, with approximately 78% found just once. Source material: PBMCs. Receptors originate from a woman between 50 and 59 years old in good health and CMV-seropositive.

This chain joins TRBV7-5 and TRBJ1-1. TRBV7-5 is shown as a pseudogene. This CDR3 comprises 14 residues. CDR3 sequence reads: CVRSKKIDCTEAFF. CDR3 DNA: TGTGTCAGAAGCAAGAAAATCGACTGCACTGAAGCTTTCTTT.

The gene calls are TRBV7-2 and TRBJ1-2, with 9 bases lining up with TRBD1. V lost 5 bases and J lost 1; bases outside the gene matches: 14. The CDR3 is 18 amino acids. The germline V gene has CDR1 SGHTA and CDR2 FQGNSA. This CDR3 reads CASSPLPGQGKYNYGYTF. CDR3 DNA: TGTGCCAGCAGCCCCCTCCCGGGACAGGGAAAGTATAACTATGGCTACACCTTC.

About this clone: One end of the junction varies from germline; a read error may be responsible. J is TRBJ2-7 and V is TRBV7-9; TRBD2 agrees at 7 bases. Germline V lookup: CDR1 SEHNR, CDR2 FQNEAQ (reference sequence). The CDR3 extends over 15 amino acids. CDR3 sequence: CSSSPTGGPSYEQYF. CDR3 DNA: TGTTCCAGCAGCCCGACGGGGGGACCCTCCTACGAGCAGTACTTC.

The chain couples TRBV6-5 to TRBJ1-1, with D possibly TRBD1 on 6 matching bases. CDR3 size: 14 residues. Germline V gives CDR1 MNHEY, CDR2 SVGAGI. V lost 4 bases, J lost 0 bases, and 9 bases lay in between. CDR3 bases: TGTGCCAGCAGTTCACAGGGTATGAACACTGAAGCTTTCTTT. This gives the protein CASSSQGMNTEAFF.

The rearrangement uses TRBV19 and TRBJ2-5; 12 bases align to TRBD1. Germline lookup yields CDR1 LNHDA and CDR2 SQIVND (reference sequence). Trimming took 7 bases from V and 4 from J; bases not matched to a gene: 4. This CDR3 spans 14 amino acids. Here the CDR3 DNA reads TGTGCCAGTAAGAGGGACAGGGGGCGAGAGACCCAGTACTTC. It is translated as CASKRDRGRETQYF.

The V call is TRBV18, the J call TRBJ2-7, with a weak D call TRBD1 (6 bases). The V and J ends lost 5 bases and 0 bases respectively, with 11 bases between them. There are 14 residues in the CDR3. Germline lookup yields CDR1 KGHSH and CDR2 LQKENI. CDR3: CASSLGQLSYEQYF. The CDR3 coding sequence is TGTGCCAGCTCATTGGGACAACTCTCCTACGAGCAGTACTTC.

V gene TRBV30 combines with J gene TRBJ2-5, with 7 bases aligning to TRBD2. CDR1 is GTSNPN and CDR2 is SVGIG in the germline V gene (reference sequence). The V segment lost 3 bases and the J segment 0 bases; nucleotides outside the gene matches: 1. This CDR3 comprises 13 residues. The CDR3 region is CAWSGLDQETQYF. The DNA for the CDR3 is TGTGCCTGGAGCGGACTAGACCAAGAGACCCAGTACTTC.

The sample holds many counts of this clone. The chain recombines TRBV2 with TRBJ1-3; 8 nucleotides align to TRBD1. Germline V gene sequence: CDR1 SNHLY, CDR2 FYNNEI. V shed 3 bases, J shed 0 bases, and the junction held 10 bases outside the gene matches. The CDR3 totals 18 residues. CDR3 residues: CASSDLTGVPRSGNTIYF. CDR3 coding DNA: TGTGCCAGCAGTGACCTGACAGGGGTCCCTCGCTCTGGAAACACCATATATTTT.

The rearrangement links TRBV10-2 to TRBJ2-7, with 9 bases matching TRBD1. The CDR3 runs 14 residues. Germline assignment: CDR1 WSHSY and CDR2 SAAADI. V shed 2 bases and J 7 bases; nucleotides not matched to a gene: 6. The CDR3 sequence is CASSEGDRVVEQYF. Written as DNA, the CDR3 is TGCGCCAGCAGTGAGGGGGACAGGGTAGTGGAGCAGTACTTC.

The chain combines TRBV28 with TRBJ2-1, with D perhaps TRBD1 (6 bases). This CDR3 has 15 amino acids. Germline loops: CDR1 MDHEN, CDR2 SYDVKM. Trimming left V 2 bases short and J 0 bases short, with 8 bases between. The CDR3 region is CASSLRGSSYNEQFF. The CDR3 bases are TGTGCCAGCAGTTTAAGGGGGAGCTCCTACAATGAGCAGTTCTTC. Variable domain in full (rest from reference TRBV28 and TRBJ2-1): DVKVTQSSRYLVKRTGEKVFLECVQDMDHENMFWYRQDPGLGLRLIYFSYDVKMKEKGDIPEGYSVSREKKERFSLILESASTNQTSMYLCASSLRGSSYNEQFFGPGTRLTVL.

The chain has TRBV5-8 and TRBJ1-2; D gene unclear. This CDR3 has 13 residues. The ends were cut back, 2 bases at V and 2 bases at J, with 7 bases in the middle. CDR1 is SGHTS, CDR2 YDEGEE, per germline. The DNA for the CDR3 is TGTGCCAGCAGCTTCGGGGTCAACTATGGCTACACCTTC. This gives the protein CASSFGVNYGYTF.

This clone was seen more than once but under ten times. The chain combines TRBV7-8 with TRBJ1-1; 7 nucleotides line up with TRBD1. Germline CDR1 and CDR2: SGHVS and FQNEAQ. Losses at the gene ends were 5 bases for V and 1 base for J; bases not matched to a gene: 7. The CDR3 loop spans 15 amino acids. CDR3 sequence reads: CASSPSTGENTEAFF. CDR3 nucleotide sequence: TGTGCCAGCAGCCCGTCCACAGGGGAGAACACTGAAGCTTTCTTT.

J is TRBJ1-1 and V is TRBV6-6, with a possible D match to TRBD1 (6 bases). The CDR3 is 15 amino acids. The germline CDR1 and CDR2 sequences are MNHNY and SVGAGI (reference sequence). The V end was cut by 2 bases, the J end by 6 bases, with 16 bases between. CDR3 in amino acids: CASSYEGVGWAEAFF. In DNA form, the CDR3 reads TGTGCCAGCAGTTACGAGGGGGTTGGGTGGGCTGAAGCTTTCTTT.

This clone was seen a few times. This chain uses TRBV11-2 with TRBJ2-2, with 7 bases matching TRBD1. J gave up 3 bases and V 1 base, and 8 bases lay outside the gene matches. The CDR3 covers 17 residues. Looked up from germline, CDR1 is SGHAT and CDR2 is FQNNGV. CDR3 sequence reads: CASSLARQGRDTGELFF. The DNA of the CDR3 is TGTGCCAGCAGCTTAGCTAGACAGGGAAGAGACACCGGGGAGCTGTTTTTT.

The chain uses TRBV27 and TRBJ2-3; 11 positions match TRBD2. The length of the CDR3 is 17 residues. Germline lookup yields CDR1 MNHEY and CDR2 SMNVEV (reference sequence). The ends lost 5 bases at V and 1 base at J; junction bases unmatched: 8. CDR3 region: CASSRYLSGRGTDTQYF. CDR3 nucleotide sequence: TGTGCCAGCAGTCGATACCTTAGCGGGAGGGGCACAGATACGCAGTATTTT.

This chain uses TRBV5-6 with TRBJ2-5, with D possibly being TRBD2 (5 bases). The germline V gene encodes CDR1 SGHDT and CDR2 YYEEEE. V was cut by 4 bases and J by 5 bases, with 12 bases left in between. The CDR3 covers 13 residues. This CDR3 reads CASSVSGGETQYF. For the CDR3, the DNA is TGTGCCAGCAGCGTGTCTGGCGGGGAGACCCAGTACTTC.

The chain has TRBV15 and TRBJ1-3; 10 bases line up with TRBD1. The V gene's germline CDR1 is LNHNV and CDR2 YYDKDF (reference sequence). This CDR3 is built from 16 residues. V shed 3 bases and J 3 bases; nucleotides not matched to a gene: 5. CDR3 coding DNA: TGTGCCACCAGCAGGGAGACAGGGGGCTTTGGAAACACCATATATTTT. It encodes CATSRETGGFGNTIYF.